This T cell receptor (beta chain) comes out of a study of beta chain features in type 1 diabetes. Study results and limitations: Shorter TCRB CDR3s, moderately but significantly so, were found in Type 1 diabetes patients in all four CD4+ subsets.

Germline assignment: CDR1 LNHDA and CDR2 SQIVND (reference sequence). The CDR3 spans 13 residues. Trimming cost V 2 bases and J 6 bases, with 11 bases left between them. Expressed TCRB transcripts were sequenced because the isolated RNA had all been reverse transcribed beforehand. The table came from immunoSEQ multiplex PCR; TCRdb's copy has only in-frame clones and leaves some out. Found here are 150,000 to 200,000 clones, about 13% of them singletons; the top ten hold about 0.58%. Notes on this clone: The antigen remains unidentified.

This TCR was sampled from a woman between 18 and 29 years old in good health. Sequencing used central memory CD4+ T cells from blood. V gene TRBV19 combines with J gene TRBJ2-7; D may be TRBD1 (5 bases). CDR3 amino acids: CASSILDKGEQYF. In DNA, the CDR3 is TGTGCCAGTAGTATATTGGACAAAGGCGAGCAGTACTTC.